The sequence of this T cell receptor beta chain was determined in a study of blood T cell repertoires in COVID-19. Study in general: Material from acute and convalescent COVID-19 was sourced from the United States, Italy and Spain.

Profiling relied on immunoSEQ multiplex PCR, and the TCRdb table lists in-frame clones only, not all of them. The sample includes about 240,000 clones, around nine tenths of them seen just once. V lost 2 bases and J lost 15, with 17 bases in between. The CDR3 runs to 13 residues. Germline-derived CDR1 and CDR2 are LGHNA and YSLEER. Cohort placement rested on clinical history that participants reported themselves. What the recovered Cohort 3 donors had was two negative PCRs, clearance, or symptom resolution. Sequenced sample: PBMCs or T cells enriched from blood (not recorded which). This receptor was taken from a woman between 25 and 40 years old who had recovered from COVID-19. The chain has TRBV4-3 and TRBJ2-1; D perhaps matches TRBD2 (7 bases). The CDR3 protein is CASSQRGGDPRFF. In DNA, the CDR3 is TGCGCCAGCAGCCAAAGGGGGGGGGACCCCAGGTTCTTC.